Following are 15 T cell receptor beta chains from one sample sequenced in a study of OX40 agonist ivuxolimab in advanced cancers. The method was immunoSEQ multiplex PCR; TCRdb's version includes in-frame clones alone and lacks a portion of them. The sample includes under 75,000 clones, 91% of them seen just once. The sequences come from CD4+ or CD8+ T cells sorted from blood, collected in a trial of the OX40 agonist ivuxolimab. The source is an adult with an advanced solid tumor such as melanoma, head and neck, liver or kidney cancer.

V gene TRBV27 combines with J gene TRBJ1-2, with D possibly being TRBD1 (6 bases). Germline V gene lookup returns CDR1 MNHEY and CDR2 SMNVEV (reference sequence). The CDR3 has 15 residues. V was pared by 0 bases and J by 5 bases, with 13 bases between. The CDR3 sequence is CASSLSTDRVYGYTF. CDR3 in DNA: TGTGCCAGCAGTTTATCGACGGACAGAGTTTATGGCTACACCTTC.

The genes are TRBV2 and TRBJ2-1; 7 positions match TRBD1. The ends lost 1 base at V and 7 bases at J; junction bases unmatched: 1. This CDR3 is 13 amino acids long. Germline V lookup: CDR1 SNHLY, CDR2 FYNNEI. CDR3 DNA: TGTGCCAGCAGTGAAGAGGGGGCGAATGAGCAGTTCTTC. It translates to CASSEEGANEQFF. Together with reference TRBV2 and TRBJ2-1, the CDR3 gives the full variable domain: EPEVTQTPSHQVTQMGQEVILRCVPISNHLYFYWYRQILGQKVEFLVSFYNNEISEKSEIFDDQFSVERPDGSNFTLKIRSTKLEDSAMYFCASSEEGANEQFFGPGTRLTVL.

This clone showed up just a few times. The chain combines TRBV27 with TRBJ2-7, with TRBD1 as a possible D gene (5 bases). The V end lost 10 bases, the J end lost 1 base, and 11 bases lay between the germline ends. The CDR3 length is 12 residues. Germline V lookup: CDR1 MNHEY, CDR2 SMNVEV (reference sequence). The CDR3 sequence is CATRRGSYEQYF. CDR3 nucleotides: TGTGCCACCCGTAGGGGATCCTACGAGCAGTACTTC.

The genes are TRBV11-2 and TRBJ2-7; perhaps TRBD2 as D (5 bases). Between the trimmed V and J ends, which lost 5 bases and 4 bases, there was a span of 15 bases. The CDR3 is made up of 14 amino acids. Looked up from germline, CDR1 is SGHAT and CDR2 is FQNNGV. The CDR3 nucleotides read TGTGCCAGCAGCCCCTCGACGGGGATTTACGAGCAGTACTTC. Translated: CASSPSTGIYEQYF.

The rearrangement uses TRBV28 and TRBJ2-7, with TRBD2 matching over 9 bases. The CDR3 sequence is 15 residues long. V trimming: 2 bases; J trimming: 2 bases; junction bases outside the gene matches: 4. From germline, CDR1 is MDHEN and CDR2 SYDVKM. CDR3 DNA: TGTGCCAGCAGTTTAGGTAGCGGGAGACCCTACGAGCAGTACTTC. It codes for CASSLGSGRPYEQYF.

The CDR3 loop reads CASSLEGGYGYTF. CDR3 in DNA: TGTGCCAGCAGTTTAGAGGGGGGCTATGGCTACACCTTC. The chain links TRBV27 to TRBJ1-2; possibly TRBD1 for D (6 bases). The length of the CDR3 is 13 residues. Germline CDR1 is MNHEY and CDR2 is SMNVEV (reference sequence). The V end was cut by 2 bases, the J end by 4 bases, with 8 bases between.

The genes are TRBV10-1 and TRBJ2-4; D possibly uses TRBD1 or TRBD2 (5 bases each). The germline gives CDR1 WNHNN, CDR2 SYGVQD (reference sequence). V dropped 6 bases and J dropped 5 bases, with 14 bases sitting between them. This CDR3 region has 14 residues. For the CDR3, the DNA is TGCGCCAGCAGCGCAACCGGGGCCCAAAACATTCAGTACTTC. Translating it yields CASSATGAQNIQYF.

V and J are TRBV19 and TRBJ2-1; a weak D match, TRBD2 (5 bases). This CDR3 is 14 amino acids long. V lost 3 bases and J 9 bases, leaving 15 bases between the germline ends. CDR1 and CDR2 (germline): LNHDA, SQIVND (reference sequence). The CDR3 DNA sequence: TGTGCCAGTAGTATGATAAACCGAGGAGGTGAGCAGTTCTTC. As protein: CASSMINRGGEQFF.

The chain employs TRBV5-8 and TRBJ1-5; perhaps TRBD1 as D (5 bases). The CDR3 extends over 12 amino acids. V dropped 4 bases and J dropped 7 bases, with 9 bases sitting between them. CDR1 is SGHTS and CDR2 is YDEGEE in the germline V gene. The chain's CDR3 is CASSQGPQPQHF. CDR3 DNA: TGTGCCAGCAGCCAGGGTCCCCAGCCCCAGCATTTT.

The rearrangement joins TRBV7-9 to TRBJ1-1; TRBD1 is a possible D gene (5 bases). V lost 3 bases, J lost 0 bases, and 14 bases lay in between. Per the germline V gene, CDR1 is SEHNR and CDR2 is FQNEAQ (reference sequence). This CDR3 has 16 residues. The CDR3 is CASSLGIGDLNTEAFF. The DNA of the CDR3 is TGTGCCAGCAGCTTGGGTATTGGGGACTTGAACACTGAAGCTTTCTTT.

The CDR3, as DNA: TGTGCCAGCAGTAGGGTCGGACAGCCCCAGCATTTT. Encoded protein: CASSRVGQPQHF. The genes are TRBV6-4 and TRBJ1-5; no firm D call. The CDR3 length is 12 residues. Germline CDR1 reads MRHNA; CDR2 reads SNTAGT. The V and J ends lost 5 bases and 7 bases respectively, with 9 bases between them.

The CDR3 sequence: CASSMTPGTSGNNEQFF. The DNA for the CDR3 is TGTGCCAGCAGCATGACCCCCGGGACTAGCGGGAACAATGAGCAGTTCTTC. The chain is built from TRBV9 and TRBJ2-1; TRBD2 matches 13 bases. The J segment lost 5 bases and the V segment lost 4 bases, leaving 9 bases of the junction unmatched. CDR3 length equals 17 residues. The V gene's germline CDR1 is SGDLS and CDR2 YYNGEE.

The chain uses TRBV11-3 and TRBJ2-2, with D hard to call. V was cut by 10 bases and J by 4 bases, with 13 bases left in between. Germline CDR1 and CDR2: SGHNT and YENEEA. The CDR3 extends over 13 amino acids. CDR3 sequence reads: CATSTSGTGELFF. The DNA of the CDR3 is TGTGCCACATCAACGTCGGGCACCGGGGAGCTGTTTTTT.

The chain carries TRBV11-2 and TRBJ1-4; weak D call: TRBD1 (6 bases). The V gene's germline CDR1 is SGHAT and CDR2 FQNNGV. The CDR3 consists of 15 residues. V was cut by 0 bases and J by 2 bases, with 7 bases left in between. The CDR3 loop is CASSLEGGTNEKLFF. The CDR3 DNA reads TGTGCCAGCAGCTTAGAGGGGGGCACTAATGAAAAACTGTTTTTT.

The CDR3 coding sequence is TGTGCCAGCAGTCCAATGGACAGGGACTATGGCTACACCTTC. Its translation is CASSPMDRDYGYTF. The chain joins TRBV27 to TRBJ1-2, with 8 bases aligning to TRBD1. Germline V gives CDR1 MNHEY, CDR2 SMNVEV (reference sequence). CDR3 length: 14 amino acids. V was clipped by 5 bases and J by 3 bases; unmatched bases: 5.